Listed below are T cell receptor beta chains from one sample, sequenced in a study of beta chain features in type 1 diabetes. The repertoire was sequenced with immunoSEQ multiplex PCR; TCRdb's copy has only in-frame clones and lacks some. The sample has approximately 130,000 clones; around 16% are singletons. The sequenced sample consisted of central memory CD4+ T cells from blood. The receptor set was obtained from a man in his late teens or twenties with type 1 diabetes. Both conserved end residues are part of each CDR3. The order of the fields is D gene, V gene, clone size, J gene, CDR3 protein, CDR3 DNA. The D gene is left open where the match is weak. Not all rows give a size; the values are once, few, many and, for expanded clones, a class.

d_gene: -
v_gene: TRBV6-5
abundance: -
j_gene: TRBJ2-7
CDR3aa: CASSYSFTTPYGQYF
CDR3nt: TGTGCCAGCAGTTACTCATTTACGACACCTTACGGGCAGTACTTC

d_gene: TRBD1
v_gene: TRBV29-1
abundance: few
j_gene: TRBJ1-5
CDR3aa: CSVGEQGSSNQPQHF
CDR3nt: TGCAGCGTAGGAGAACAGGGGAGTAGCAATCAGCCCCAGCATTTT

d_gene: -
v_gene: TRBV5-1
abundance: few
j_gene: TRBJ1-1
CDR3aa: CASSPPGGGMNTEAFF
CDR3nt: TGCGCCAGCAGTCCTCCCGGTGGTGGCATGAACACTGAAGCTTTCTTT

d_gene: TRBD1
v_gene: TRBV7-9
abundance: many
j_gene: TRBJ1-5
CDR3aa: CASSATGGNQPQHF
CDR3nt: TGTGCCAGCAGCGCCACAGGGGGCAATCAGCCCCAGCATTTT

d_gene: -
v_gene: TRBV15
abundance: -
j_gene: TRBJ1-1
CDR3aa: CATSRDRVRVEAFF
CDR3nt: TGTGCCACCAGCAGAGATCGGGTCAGGGTTGAAGCTTTCTTT

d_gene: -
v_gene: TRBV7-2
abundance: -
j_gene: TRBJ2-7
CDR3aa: CASSFGNRDYEQYF
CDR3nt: TGTGCCAGCAGCTTCGGAAACAGGGACTACGAGCAGTACTTC

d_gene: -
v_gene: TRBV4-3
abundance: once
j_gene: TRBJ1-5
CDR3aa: CASSQDRRGQPQHF
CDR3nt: TGCGCCAGCAGCCAAGATCGTAGGGGTCAGCCCCAGCATTTT

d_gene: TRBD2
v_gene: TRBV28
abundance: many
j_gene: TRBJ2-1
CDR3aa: CASRISGRGFGEQFF
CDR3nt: TGTGCCAGCAGGATTAGCGGGAGAGGCTTCGGTGAGCAGTTCTTC

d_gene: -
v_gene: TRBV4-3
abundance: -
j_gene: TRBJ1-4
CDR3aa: CASSHESGAGEKLFF
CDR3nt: TGCGCCAGCAGCCACGAATCGGGAGCGGGTGAAAAACTGTTTTTT

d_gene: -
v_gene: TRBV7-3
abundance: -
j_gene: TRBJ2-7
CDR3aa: CASSLLTAPSYEQYF
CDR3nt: TGTGCCAGCAGCTTACTGACAGCCCCATCCTACGAGCAGTACTTC

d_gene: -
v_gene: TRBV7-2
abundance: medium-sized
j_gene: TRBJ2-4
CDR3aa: CASSSGQKNIQYF
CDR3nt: TGTGCCAGCAGCAGCGGACAGAAAAACATTCAGTACTTC